Shown below are 16 T cell receptor beta chains from a single sample sequenced in a study of radiotherapy plus CTLA-4 blockade in lung cancer. Only in-frame clones appear in the TCRdb table, and some are missing; sequencing was by immunoSEQ multiplex PCR. Of 35,000 to 40,000 clones listed, 86% were seen once; the top ten hold under 25%. The sample here was peripheral blood, taken from a patient treated with radiotherapy plus ipilimumab. The source of these receptors is a human donor with non-small cell lung cancer whose response to radiotherapy plus ipilimumab could not be evaluated.

V gene TRBV5-5 combines with J gene TRBJ1-5; the match to TRBD1 covers 8 bases. With V trimmed by 0 bases and J by 5 bases, 7 bases remained unmatched. The V gene's germline CDR1 is SGHKS and CDR2 YYEKEE (reference sequence). The CDR3 has 16 amino acids. As DNA, the CDR3 is TGTGCCAGCAGCTTGGGGACAGGGAGAGGGGATCAGCCCCAGCATTTT. Its translation: CASSLGTGRGDQPQHF.

The genes are TRBV27 and TRBJ2-7; unclear D gene. CDR1 is MNHEY, CDR2 SMNVEV, per germline (reference sequence). V lost 7 bases to trimming and J lost 3 bases, with 4 bases between them. This CDR3 is 10 amino acids long. The CDR3 loop is CASTLYEQYF. DNA for the CDR3: TGTGCCAGCACCCTCTACGAGCAGTACTTC.

This clone was detected only a few times. This chain links TRBV6-1 with TRBJ1-6, with D tentatively TRBD1 (5 bases). With 4 bases removed from V and 9 bases from J, the gap between germline ends came to 10 bases. This CDR3 region has 13 residues. Looked up from germline, CDR1 is MNHNS and CDR2 is SASEGT. The CDR3 region is CASSVWRGSPLHF. In DNA form, the CDR3 reads TGTGCCAGCAGTGTCTGGAGGGGTTCACCCCTCCACTTT.

The CDR3 region is CASSQGAASNEKLFF. In DNA, the CDR3 is TGCGCCAGCAGCCAGGGGGCGGCCTCTAATGAAAAACTGTTTTTT. The rearrangement links TRBV4-3 to TRBJ1-4; D is perhaps TRBD1 (6 bases). V was trimmed by 3 bases and J by 3 bases, leaving 11 bases between them. Germline V gives CDR1 LGHNA, CDR2 YSLEER. The CDR3 contains 15 residues.

The chain employs TRBV7-2 and TRBJ2-3; 8 nucleotides match TRBD2. From germline, CDR1 is SGHTA and CDR2 FQGNSA. CDR3 length: 16 amino acids. Germline trimming cut 5 bases from V and 0 bases from J; bases unmatched to any gene: 7. In nucleotides, the CDR3 is TGTGCCAGCAGCCCCATAGCGGGGACTAGCACAGATACGCAGTATTTT. Its translation is CASSPIAGTSTDTQYF.

The V call is TRBV4-1, the J call TRBJ2-1, with TRBD2 matching 9 bases. Unmatched junction bases numbered 15, after V lost 3 bases and J lost 6 bases. This CDR3 has 18 amino acids. Germline CDR1 MGHRA, CDR2 YSYEKL. The CDR3 here is CASSHSLRLAVRGNEQFF. As DNA, the CDR3 is TGCGCCAGCAGCCACTCCCTTCGACTAGCGGTACGCGGCAATGAGCAGTTCTTC.

V gene TRBV5-4 combines with J gene TRBJ1-1; perhaps TRBD1 as D (5 bases). This CDR3 is 16 amino acids long. The germline CDR1 and CDR2 sequences are SGHNT and YYREEE (reference sequence). The V gene lost 4 bases and the J gene lost 10 bases, with 26 bases spanning the gap. DNA for the CDR3: TGTGCCAGCAGCCCCCCGGGGGGGAGCCTTCACCAACGAGCTTTCTTT. Translated: CASSPPGGSLHQRAFF.

This clone was seen once. V gene TRBV19 combines with J gene TRBJ2-7; D is possibly TRBD1 (5 bases). The CDR3 consists of 13 residues. Germline V lookup: CDR1 LNHDA, CDR2 SQIVND (reference sequence). V was cut by 4 bases and J by 2 bases, with 9 bases left in between. CDR3 loop: CASSRGSPYEQYF. The CDR3 DNA sequence: TGTGCCAGTAGTAGGGGCTCCCCCTACGAGCAGTACTTC.

The chain combines TRBV6-1 with TRBJ2-7; TRBD1 aligns across 10 bases. With 4 bases clipped from V and 4 bases from J, the junction kept 10 bases outside the gene matches. The V gene's germline CDR1 is MNHNS and CDR2 SASEGT. The CDR3 runs to 16 residues. The CDR3, as DNA: TGTGCCAGCAGTGGACACAACCGGGACAGGGGATACGAGCAGTACTTC. It translates to CASSGHNRDRGYEQYF.

The gene calls are TRBV5-4 and TRBJ2-2, with 11 bases identical to TRBD2. The germline V gene encodes CDR1 SGHNT and CDR2 YYREEE (reference sequence). Trimming took 5 bases from V and 4 from J; bases not matched to a gene: 7. The CDR3 length is 16 residues. The CDR3 nucleotides are TGTGCCAGCAGTCAAACCGGGACTAGCGGCACCGGGGAGCTGTTTTTT. It codes for CASSQTGTSGTGELFF.

This clone was counted between two and nine times. The chain joins TRBV10-3 to TRBJ2-1; TRBD1 is a possible D gene (5 bases). The CDR3 runs to 12 residues. The V end lost 10 bases, the J end lost 9 bases, and 16 bases lay between the germline ends. Germline V gene data show CDR1 as ENHRY and CDR2 as SYGVKD. The CDR3 loop is CATTFDRGEQFF. The DNA of the CDR3 is TGTGCCACGACCTTTGATAGGGGTGAGCAGTTCTTC.

In this sample, this clone is medium-sized. This rearrangement joins TRBV5-1 to TRBJ2-7; 7 positions agree with TRBD1. J was trimmed by 5 bases and V by 4 bases; bases with no gene match: 9. Germline lookup yields CDR1 SGHRS and CDR2 YFSETQ. The CDR3 spans 14 residues. In DNA form, the CDR3 reads TGCGCCAGCAGCCCGACACAGGGGAACCACGAGCAGTACTTC. This translates into CASSPTQGNHEQYF. Full variable domain (rest looked up from reference TRBV5-1 and TRBJ2-7): KAGVTQTPRYLIKTRGQQVTLSCSPISGHRSVSWYQQTPGQGLQFLFEYFSETQRNKGNFPGRFSGRQFSNSRSEMNVSTLELGDSALYLCASSPTQGNHEQYFGPGTRLTVT.

The chain combines TRBV28 with TRBJ1-2; 7 bases fit TRBD1. This CDR3 contains 15 residues. Germline V CDR1 and CDR2: MDHEN, SYDVKM. After removal of 5 bases from V and 2 bases from J, the junction contained 8 bases not matched to a gene. The CDR3 DNA follows: TGTGCCAGCAGTCCCGGGACAGTCGGGAACTATGGCTACACCTTC. Amino acid sequence: CASSPGTVGNYGYTF.

CDR3 DNA sequence: TGTGCCAGCAGACCGCCGGGTGGGTACGAGCAGTACTTC. Encoded protein: CASRPPGGYEQYF. This chain joins TRBV28 and TRBJ2-7; D ambiguous. V was cut by 6 bases and J by 4 bases, with 13 bases left in between. Germline V CDR1 and CDR2: MDHEN, SYDVKM. This CDR3 comprises 13 residues.

The chain employs TRBV4-1 and TRBJ2-3; possible D gene TRBD1, 7 bases. V shed 1 base and J shed 3 bases, with 14 bases lying between them. Per germline, CDR1 MGHRA and CDR2 YSYEKL. The CDR3 runs 16 residues. The CDR3 region is CASSQARAGGTDTQYF. CDR3 in DNA: TGCGCCAGCAGCCAAGCCCGGGCAGGGGGGACAGATACGCAGTATTTT.

This chain links TRBV5-5 with TRBJ1-3, with D perhaps matching TRBD1 (6 bases). CDR1 SGHKS and CDR2 YYEKEE come from the germline V gene (reference sequence). The V gene lost 0 bases and the J gene lost 4 bases, with 11 bases spanning the gap. The CDR3 spans 15 residues. The CDR3 coding sequence is TGTGCCAGCAGCTTGGGGGGGCTGGCAGGAAACACCATATATTTT. This translates into CASSLGGLAGNTIYF.